These 2 T cell receptor beta chains came from one sample sequenced in a study of regulatory T cells in long-lasting Graves disease. Time point given: newly diagnosed GD, antithyroid drugs for less than 3 months. The TCR library was prepared using RNA isolated from PBMCs. CDR3 regions were amplified by Arm-PCR using iRepertoire HTBI primers to build TCR beta libraries. TCRdb ran MiXCR on the multiplex PCR reads and lists one entry per CDR3 protein. This sample yields 440,000 or so distinct CDR3 sequences, of which more than 12% are seen a single time; 16% belongs to the top ten. This same sample was also taken into another study, of T cells in Graves' hyperthyroidism and ophthalmopathy.

Sequenced here: peripheral blood mononuclear cells (PBMCs), sampled at new diagnosis, from a patient treated with antithyroid drugs. These receptors were obtained from a woman aged 25 to 45 with Graves disease.

This clonotype was seen many times. The chain has TRBV15 and TRBJ1-5; 9 bases map to TRBD1. Per germline, CDR1 LNHNV and CDR2 YYDKDF (reference sequence). J gave up 5 bases and V 1 base, and 6 bases lay outside the gene matches. This CDR3 is 16 amino acids long. The CDR3 is CATSRGPWTGDQPQHF. CDR3 nucleotide sequence: TGTGCCACCAGCAGAGGACCATGGACAGGGGATCAGCCCCAGCATTTT.

This clonotype has at least ten counts. The J gene is TRBJ1-2, the V gene TRBV27; the match to TRBD1 covers 10 bases. The CDR3 spans 19 residues. The germline gives CDR1 MNHEY, CDR2 SMNVEV (reference sequence). Losses at the gene ends were 1 base for V and 3 bases for J; bases not matched to a gene: 14. The CDR3 DNA follows: TGTGCCAGCAGTTTATTCATCGGACAGGGGGAAAGTGATTACTATGGCTACACCTTC. This translates into CASSLFIGQGESDYYGYTF.